Here is one T cell receptor (beta chain) with its context. The antigen is undetermined. With a much larger clone just one base away, this may be a read error. Based on clinical symptoms, serum thyroxine and TRAb, thyroid ultrasound and orbital computed tomography, diagnoses were reached. Blood dates from first hyperthyroidism diagnosis, before any ophthalmopathy symptoms. The sample comes from a study of T cells in Graves' hyperthyroidism and ophthalmopathy. Germline CDR1 and CDR2: SGHTA and FQGTGA. The CDR3 runs 15 residues. The CDR3 regions of TCR beta were amplified from RNA transcripts. The HTBI primer set served for first-round RT-PCR of the TCR CDR3. TCRdb independently ran MiXCR on the multiplex PCR reads; one entry per CDR3 protein. The data show over 700,000 distinct CDR3 sequences, about 19% seen once. The study, taken as a whole, reports: Most thyroid clonotypes with frequency above 0.001 were detected in blood.

The chain links TRBV7-3 to TRBJ2-1, with 7 positions matching TRBD2. The sample consisted of blood. This clonotype originated in a woman in her 50s with Graves' hyperthyroidism that later progressed to Graves' ophthalmopathy. The CDR3 loop is CASSFRLADYNERFF. For the CDR3, the DNA is TGTGCCAGCAGCTTTAGGCTAGCGGATTACAATGAGCGGTTCTTC.